Below are 18 T cell receptor beta chains sequenced from a single sample in a study of beta chain features in type 1 diabetes. Sequenced material consisted of expressed TCRB transcripts (all of the isolated RNA was reverse transcribed). TCRdb's table, derived via immunoSEQ multiplex PCR, lists solely in-frame clones and lacks some. The table lists 310,000 or so clones, 9.5% to 11% of them singletons. Sequenced input: naive CD4+ T cells from blood. These receptors originate from a woman in her 30s in good health.

In its sample, this clone was seen a few times. V and J are TRBV7-8 and TRBJ2-1, with 7 bases that match TRBD2. The J segment lost 0 bases and the V segment lost 4 bases, leaving 6 bases of the junction unmatched. Germline V gene sequence: CDR1 SGHVS, CDR2 FQNEAQ. CDR3 length: 16 residues. The CDR3 sequence: CASSSSGGSSYNEQFF. DNA for the CDR3: TGTGCCAGCAGCTCCTCCGGGGGGAGCTCCTACAATGAGCAGTTCTTC.

With regard to this clone: A junction end diverges from the germline sequence, so it may reflect a read error. This chain joins TRBV12-5 and TRBJ2-7; D is perhaps TRBD2 (5 bases). Germline V gives CDR1 LGHNT, CDR2 FRNRAP. This CDR3 region has 13 residues. CDR3 protein: CASGLDWAGEQYF. CDR3 DNA: TGTGCTAGTGGCTTGGACTGGGCCGGCGAGCAGTACTTC.

This clone occurred a few times. The chain joins TRBV28 to TRBJ2-3; a weak D match, TRBD2 (5 bases). CDR3 length: 14 amino acids. Germline CDR1 is MDHEN and CDR2 is SYDVKM. Trimming took off 1 base at V and 4 bases at J, with 9 bases between the two ends. In DNA, the CDR3 is TGTGCCAGCAGTTTATCGACTACTCCAGATACGCAGTATTTT. Its protein product is CASSLSTTPDTQYF.

Worth noting for this clone: Other DNA sequences in the sample encode the same CDR3. This chain uses TRBV18 with TRBJ2-5; TRBD1 is a possible D gene (5 bases). The CDR3 is 14 residues long. V lost 0 bases, J lost 2 bases, and 7 bases lay in between. The germline CDR1 and CDR2 sequences are KGHSH and LQKENI. CDR3 loop: CASSPPGPQETQYF. CDR3 in DNA: TGTGCCAGCTCACCACCGGGGCCACAAGAGACCCAGTACTTC.

This clone has more than one count but fewer than ten. The V gene is TRBV27, the J gene TRBJ1-5; the D gene is possibly TRBD1 (6 bases). Trimming stripped 2 bases from V and 3 bases from J, with 14 bases between. CDR1 and CDR2 (germline): MNHEY, SMNVEV (reference sequence). This CDR3 comprises 16 residues. The CDR3 here is CASSLTAGVINQPQHF. The DNA for the CDR3 is TGTGCCAGCAGTTTAACGGCAGGGGTTATCAATCAGCCCCAGCATTTT.

Only a few counts were recorded for this clone. The rearrangement links TRBV28 to TRBJ1-5, with D uncertain. V dropped 2 bases and J dropped 2 bases, with 10 bases sitting between them. Germline V CDR1 and CDR2: MDHEN, SYDVKM. This CDR3 comprises 15 residues. DNA of the CDR3: TGTGCCAGCAGTTTACGAGGGAGAGGCAATCAGCCCCAGCATTTT. Translated: CASSLRGRGNQPQHF.

This clone showed up just a few times. The chain is built from TRBV5-4 and TRBJ2-3; maybe TRBD2 (6 bases). The V gene lost 1 base and the J gene lost 4 bases, with 10 bases spanning the gap. Looked up from germline, CDR1 is SGHNT and CDR2 is YYREEE (reference sequence). There are 14 residues in the CDR3. CDR3 region: CASSLSGVADTQYF. CDR3 DNA: TGTGCCAGCAGCTTGTCGGGAGTGGCAGATACGCAGTATTTT.

This clone appeared a few times. The genes are TRBV2 and TRBJ1-2, with 8 bases identical to TRBD1. This CDR3 has 15 residues. The germline CDR1 and CDR2 sequences are SNHLY and FYNNEI. J lost 0 bases, V lost 4 bases, and 4 bases had no gene match. CDR3 DNA sequence: TGTGCCAGCAGTGTCTTGACAGGGGCTAACTATGGCTACACCTTC. The encoded protein is CASSVLTGANYGYTF.

This clone was seen a few times. The chain links TRBV7-2 to TRBJ2-5, with a weak D call TRBD2 (5 bases). This CDR3 is 14 amino acids long. CDR1 SGHTA and CDR2 FQGNSA come from the germline V gene. V was pared by 2 bases and J by 3 bases, with 10 bases between. CDR3 sequence (DNA): TGTGCCAGCAGCTTACTACTAGAGAAAGAGACCCAGTACTTC. Translation: CASSLLLEKETQYF.

This clone was observed a handful of times. The chain uses TRBV15 and TRBJ2-7; the D gene is possibly TRBD2 (5 bases). Germline-derived CDR1 and CDR2 are LNHNV and YYDKDF (reference sequence). The V gene lost 3 bases and the J gene lost 3 bases, with 9 bases spanning the gap. This CDR3 has 13 residues. The CDR3, as DNA: TGTGCCACCAGCAGGGAGGCAGGCTACGAGCAGTACTTC. The encoded protein is CATSREAGYEQYF.

This clone appeared a few times. The gene calls are TRBV5-1 and TRBJ2-2, with 7 positions matching TRBD1. V lost 0 bases, J lost 2 bases, and 7 bases stayed unmatched. The CDR3 spans 17 residues. The V gene's germline CDR1 is SGHRS and CDR2 YFSETQ. CDR3 protein: CASSLVRTGLNTGELFF. CDR3 coding DNA: TGCGCCAGCAGCTTGGTTAGGACAGGCCTTAACACCGGGGAGCTGTTTTTT. Variable domain in full (rest from reference TRBV5-1 and TRBJ2-2): KAGVTQTPRYLIKTRGQQVTLSCSPISGHRSVSWYQQTPGQGLQFLFEYFSETQRNKGNFPGRFSGRQFSNSRSEMNVSTLELGDSALYLCASSLVRTGLNTGELFFGEGSRLTVL.

The V call is TRBV10-3, the J call TRBJ2-7; the D is unclear. Trimming removed 2 bases at V and 3 bases at J, with 20 bases between. CDR3 length: 17 residues. CDR1 is ENHRY, CDR2 SYGVKD, per germline. The CDR3 sequence is CAISEPLRESKYYEQYF. The DNA of the CDR3 is TGTGCCATCAGTGAGCCCCTCCGAGAGTCCAAATACTACGAGCAGTACTTC.

Notes on this clone: At one end the junction does not follow the germline gene, possibly because of a read error. This chain uses TRBV13 with TRBJ2-7; 13 nucleotides align to TRBD2. This CDR3 is 15 amino acids long. CDR1 and CDR2 from the germline V gene are PRHDT and FYEKMQ (reference sequence). The CDR3 DNA follows: TGTGCCAGCAGCCTAGGGACTAGCGGGACCCACGAGCAGTACTTC. The encoded protein is CASSLGTSGTHEQYF.

The chain joins TRBV30 to TRBJ1-4; unclear D gene. The CDR3 is 14 residues long. V lost 0 bases, J lost 8 bases, and 13 bases lay in between. Germline CDR1 GTSNPN, CDR2 SVGIG (reference sequence). Written as DNA, the CDR3 is TGTGCCTGGAGTGTTGAGGCGAGGTCGGAAAAACTGTTTTTT. Its protein is CAWSVEARSEKLFF.

J is TRBJ1-2 and V is TRBV28; the match to TRBD1 covers 8 bases. V shed 3 bases, J shed 1 base, and the junction held 4 bases outside the gene matches. The CDR3 extends over 15 amino acids. Looked up from germline, CDR1 is MDHEN and CDR2 is SYDVKM. CDR3 bases: TGTGCCAGCAGTTTCAGGGGGCGGCTTAACTATGGCTACACCTTC. Amino acids: CASSFRGRLNYGYTF.

This clone has more than one count but fewer than ten. This chain connects TRBV28 to TRBJ1-1; perhaps TRBD1 as D (6 bases). This CDR3 comprises 14 residues. Trimming pared 6 bases from V and 5 bases from J, leaving 16 bases between. The germline CDR1 and CDR2 sequences are MDHEN and SYDVKM. CDR3 nucleotides: TGTGCCAGCAGGCCGTCAGGGGCTTGGACTGAAGCTTTCTTT. Protein product: CASRPSGAWTEAFF.

V gene TRBV2 combines with J gene TRBJ2-3, with D perhaps TRBD2 (6 bases). Germline V gene sequence: CDR1 SNHLY, CDR2 FYNNEI. There are 13 residues in the CDR3. V lost 7 bases to trimming and J lost 1 base, with 9 bases between them. The CDR3 sequence: CASTGLRTDTQYF. Here the CDR3 DNA reads TGTGCCAGCACGGGACTTCGCACAGATACGCAGTATTTT.

The CDR3 coding sequence is TGCGCCACCGGTGACGGGTCCTACGAGCAGTACTTC. Translation gives CATGDGSYEQYF. The chain links TRBV5-1 to TRBJ2-7; D gene uncertain. The V end lost 9 bases, the J end lost 1 base, and 11 bases lay between the germline ends. From germline, CDR1 is SGHRS and CDR2 YFSETQ. The CDR3 has 12 amino acids.